This entry concerns a single T cell receptor beta chain. This CDR3 spans 13 amino acids. Germline V gene lookup returns CDR1 SGHTA and CDR2 FQGNSA. The ends were cut back, 5 bases at V and 3 bases at J, with 11 bases in the middle. The record originates from a study of blood T cell repertoires in COVID-19. About the study: The origin of the acute and convalescent COVID-19 samples was the United States, Italy and Spain.

Original analysis: Amplified reference gene primers provided the basis for estimating nucleated cell counts. Data came from immunoSEQ multiplex PCR; TCRdb stores just in-frame clones and leaves some out. That table supplies the V and J calls and clone size; D and trimming were determined from the DNA. The table records around 300,000 clones, 83% of them present only once. Sample: peripheral blood. The TCR comes from a woman aged 45-60 years who had recovered from COVID-19. The V gene is TRBV7-2, the J gene TRBJ2-7; TRBD1 might be the D (6 bases). The CDR3 region is CASSPGVLYEQYF. The CDR3 DNA follows: TGTGCCAGCAGCCCAGGGGTTCTCTACGAGCAGTACTTC.